The 21 T cell receptor beta chains given below trace back to one sample, sequenced in a study of CD8 T cells in ankylosing spondylitis. Study-level points and caveats: Characteristic of ankylosing spondylitis blood, it appeared, was a TCR beta motif comprising roughly eight highly homologous variants.

Antigens for these TCRs are unknown. TCRdb redid the calling of the 5' RACE reads with MiXCR, one entry per CDR3 protein. Of some 840,000 distinct CDR3 sequences in the sample, roughly 10% are singletons; the top ten hold approximately 0.5%. The sample was blood, either unsorted or a sorted T cell fraction (not recorded which). All receptors derive from a male donor with ankylosing spondylitis.

The chain couples TRBV28 to TRBJ1-1; TRBD1 is a possible D gene (5 bases). CDR1 is MDHEN, CDR2 SYDVKM, per germline. Trimming removed 5 bases from V and 1 base from J, with 14 bases in between. The length of the CDR3 is 15 residues. Written as DNA, the CDR3 is TGTGCCAGCAGTCCCCCAACAGGAGCGAACACTGAAGCTTTCTTT. It specifies CASSPPTGANTEAFF.

V gene TRBV20-1 combines with J gene TRBJ1-4; D unresolved. Germline V gene data show CDR1 as DFQATT and CDR2 as SNEGSKA (reference sequence). The CDR3 loop spans 11 amino acids. The germline V and J ends were trimmed by 0 bases and 11 bases, with 7 bases remaining between them. The CDR3 DNA follows: TGCAGTGCTAGAGATCAGGCTAAACTGTTTTTT. It specifies CSARDQAKLFF.

This clonotype was counted many times. The genes are TRBV20-1 and TRBJ2-7; D gene unclear. V gave up 1 base and J gave up 4 bases, with 8 bases separating them. Germline V gene sequence: CDR1 DFQATT, CDR2 SNEGSKA (reference sequence). This CDR3 region has 12 residues. The chain's CDR3 is CSARGQEYEQYF. CDR3 nucleotides: TGCAGTGCTAGAGGGCAGGAGTACGAGCAGTACTTC.

This clonotype was counted a few times. V is TRBV7-2 and J is TRBJ2-7, with D unclear. Germline assignment: CDR1 SGHTA and CDR2 FQGNSA. V shed 2 bases and J shed 4 bases, with 12 bases lying between them. The CDR3 length is 14 residues. CDR3 sequence reads: CASSLRVGQYEQYF. DNA of the CDR3: TGTGCCAGCAGCTTAAGAGTCGGGCAGTACGAGCAGTACTTC.

The J gene is TRBJ2-3, the V gene TRBV6-4; D gene uncertain. V lost 4 bases and J 8 bases, leaving 13 bases between the germline ends. The CDR3 is made up of 13 amino acids. CDR1 MRHNA and CDR2 SNTAGT come from the germline V gene. DNA of the CDR3: TGTGCCAGCAGTGCGCAACCGGGTACTACGCAGTATTTT. Residues: CASSAQPGTTQYF.

This clonotype was counted a few times. The CDR3 reads CATTSSGSGYNEQFF. The CDR3 DNA is TGTGCCACCACTTCCAGCGGGAGTGGCTACAATGAGCAGTTCTTC. V is TRBV24-1 and J is TRBJ2-1, with TRBD2 matching 8 bases. V lost 8 bases and J lost 3; bases outside the gene matches: 8. Germline V gene data show CDR1 as KGHDR and CDR2 as SFDVKD. This CDR3 has 15 amino acids.

This clonotype was picked up a small number of times. J is TRBJ1-6 and V is TRBV4-2, with D perhaps TRBD1 (6 bases). The V end was cut by 4 bases, the J end by 4 bases, with 14 bases between. CDR3 size: 16 residues. The V gene's germline CDR1 is LGHNA and CDR2 YNFKEQ. CDR3 in amino acids: CASSPGAGEYNSPLHF. Written as DNA, the CDR3 is TGTGCCAGCAGCCCAGGGGCAGGAGAATATAATTCACCCCTCCACTTT.

This clonotype has just a few counts. The rearrangement uses TRBV10-3 and TRBJ2-3, with TRBD1 matching over 7 bases. The CDR3 covers 13 residues. With 7 bases clipped from V and 2 bases from J, the junction kept 3 bases outside the gene matches. Per the germline V gene, CDR1 is ENHRY and CDR2 is SYGVKD. CDR3: CAIMTGYTDTQYF. As DNA, the CDR3 is TGTGCCATCATGACAGGGTACACAGATACGCAGTATTTT.

This clonotype was seen a handful of times. The chain joins TRBV10-3 to TRBJ2-3, with 8 bases fitting TRBD1. After removal of 6 bases from V and 1 base from J, the junction contained 0 bases not matched to a gene. CDR3 length: 13 amino acids. From germline, CDR1 is ENHRY and CDR2 SYGVKD. The CDR3 DNA reads as TGTGCCATCAGGACAGGGGGCACAGATACGCAGTATTTT. This gives the protein CAIRTGGTDTQYF.

This clonotype has more than one count but fewer than ten. This chain joins TRBV6-1 and TRBJ2-1, with D unclear. V gave up 6 bases and J gave up 7 bases, with 13 bases separating them. The CDR3 is made up of 13 amino acids. Germline lookup yields CDR1 MNHNS and CDR2 SASEGT. The DNA for the CDR3 is TGTGCCAGCAGCAAAAGGTCCGTTAATGAGCAGTTCTTC. Its translation: CASSKRSVNEQFF.

The chain is built from TRBV5-1 and TRBJ1-1; D unclear. Trimming took 8 bases from V and 7 from J, leaving 18 bases between them. Per germline, CDR1 SGHRS and CDR2 YFSETQ. The CDR3 length is 13 residues. The CDR3 DNA reads as TGCGCCAGTAGGAGAGGAGGGCGGAATGAAGCTTTCTTT. Translated, it gives CASRRGGRNEAFF.

The chain is built from TRBV10-3 and TRBJ2-7, with 13 bases that match TRBD2. The CDR3 length is 16 residues. V was pared by 4 bases and J by 0 bases, with 3 bases of the junction left unmatched. From germline, CDR1 is ENHRY and CDR2 SYGVKD. CDR3: CAISGRTSGSSYEQYF. DNA for the CDR3: TGTGCCATCAGTGGACGGACTAGCGGGAGCTCCTACGAGCAGTACTTC.

The chain employs TRBV20-1 and TRBJ1-2; D is possibly TRBD1 (6 bases). Per germline, CDR1 DFQATT and CDR2 SNEGSKA (reference sequence). The CDR3 extends over 14 amino acids. The CDR3 loop reads CSLLGGAVSYGYTF. The CDR3 DNA reads as TGCAGCTTATTGGGGGGGGCGGTTAGCTATGGCTACACCTTC.

The chain is built from TRBV7-2 and TRBJ1-1; TRBD1 might be the D (6 bases). The CDR3 is 18 amino acids. The V end lost 0 bases, the J end lost 1 base, and 18 bases lay between the germline ends. Germline CDR1 reads SGHTA; CDR2 reads FQGNSA. The CDR3 DNA reads as TGTGCCAGCAGCTTAGCGAGGACAGCGTCCTTGTGGAACACTGAAGCTTTCTTT. Translated, it gives CASSLARTASLWNTEAFF. Full variable domain (remainder filled in from reference TRBV7-2 and TRBJ1-1): GAGVSQSPSNKVTEKGKDVELRCDPISGHTALYWYRQSLGQGLEFLIYFQGNSAPDKSGLPSDRFSAERTGGSVSTLTIQRTQQEDSAVYLCASSLARTASLWNTEAFFGQGTRLTVV.

The sample holds a few counts of this clonotype. The chain uses TRBV5-1 and TRBJ2-7; D is undetermined. CDR3 length equals 14 residues. Trimming stripped 0 bases from V and 3 bases from J, with 10 bases between. CDR1 is SGHRS, CDR2 YFSETQ, per germline. For the CDR3, the DNA is TGCGCCAGCAGCTTGGGACCAGCGTACTACGAGCAGTACTTC. Protein product: CASSLGPAYYEQYF. Full variable domain (missing parts from reference TRBV5-1 and TRBJ2-7): KAGVTQTPRYLIKTRGQQVTLSCSPISGHRSVSWYQQTPGQGLQFLFEYFSETQRNKGNFPGRFSGRQFSNSRSEMNVSTLELGDSALYLCASSLGPAYYEQYFGPGTRLTVT.

This clonotype was found a few times. The V gene is TRBV5-5, the J gene TRBJ1-5; a possible D gene is TRBD1 (6 bases). Germline CDR1 is SGHKS and CDR2 is YYEKEE (reference sequence). The CDR3 runs to 14 residues. V was cut by 3 bases and J by 5 bases, with 12 bases left in between. The CDR3 bases are TGTGCCAGCAGCTGGACAGTTGGCGATCAGCCCCAGCATTTT. As protein: CASSWTVGDQPQHF.

The rearrangement links TRBV11-2 to TRBJ2-2; D gene ambiguous. The ends were cut back, 4 bases at V and 3 bases at J, with 15 bases in the middle. The CDR3 spans 16 residues. Germline assignment: CDR1 SGHAT and CDR2 FQNNGV. CDR3 residues: CASSSLYVSYTGELFF. CDR3 in DNA: TGTGCCAGCAGCTCTTTATATGTCTCCTACACCGGGGAGCTGTTTTTT.

In this sample, this clonotype turned up many times. The J gene is TRBJ2-7, the V gene TRBV5-1; tentatively, D is TRBD1 (5 bases). Trimming pared 0 bases from V and 4 bases from J, leaving 11 bases between. There are 14 residues in the CDR3. Germline values: CDR1 SGHRS, CDR2 YFSETQ. CDR3 loop: CASSLVGAQYEQYF. CDR3 nucleotide sequence: TGCGCCAGCAGCTTGGTAGGGGCGCAATACGAGCAGTACTTC.

There are a few counts of this clonotype. The chain couples TRBV29-1 to TRBJ2-1; D gene ambiguous. V was shortened by 8 bases and J by 2 bases, with 16 bases between the two germline ends. Germline assignment: CDR1 SQVTM and CDR2 ANQGSEA. The CDR3 runs 14 residues. CDR3 nucleotides: TGCAGCTCCTTGGTTAGGCTAGCCTACAATGAGCAGTTCTTC. It translates to CSSLVRLAYNEQFF.

Regarding this clonotype: Mismatch with germline at one junction end may stem from a read error. The genes are TRBV7-6 and TRBJ2-3, with a weak D call TRBD2 (6 bases). The germline V gene has CDR1 SGHVS and CDR2 FNYEAQ. This CDR3 region has 17 residues. As DNA, the CDR3 is TGTGCCAGCACCTTAAGTAGCGGAGTCGGGGGAGTAGATACGCAGTATTTT. It specifies CASTLSSGVGGVDTQYF.

This clonotype was recorded many times. The chain carries TRBV28 and TRBJ1-2; a weak D match, TRBD1 (5 bases). Deletions cut 3 bases from V and 8 bases from J, with 13 bases between. The germline CDR1 and CDR2 sequences are MDHEN and SYDVKM. The CDR3 runs to 13 residues. CDR3 in DNA: TGTGCCAGCAGTTTCGAGGAGGGGCGAGGCTACACCTTC. Protein product: CASSFEEGRGYTF.